Sequencing of this T cell receptor beta chain was carried out in a study of blood T cells in healthy people across ages. Sample-barcoded 5' priming and a J-beta primer mix drove a second PCR of about 6 to 12 cycles. Through a template-switch adaptor with 12 random nucleotides, each cDNA molecule received a tag. MiXCR was run by TCRdb on the 5' RACE reads, yielding one entry per CDR3 protein. The data contain just under 550,000 distinct CDR3 sequences, 20% to 30% of them singletons. The sample was also reused in another study, on T cells of mothers and their children. Per that paper: Donation was provided by three healthy Caucasian mothers along with their six children. Thymic selection molds TCR recombination output in much the same way for related pairs as for unrelated pairs.

The sample consisted of blood. This TCR came from a boy younger than 18 in good health.

CDR3 protein: CAISDPEMAGEGERETQYF. DNA for the CDR3: TGTGCCATCAGTGACCCTGAGATGGCGGGAGAGGGGGAAAGGGAGACCCAGTACTTC. The V call is TRBV10-3, the J call TRBJ2-5; D may be TRBD2 (7 bases). Germline CDR1 and CDR2: ENHRY and SYGVKD. This CDR3 is 19 amino acids long. The V and J ends lost 3 bases and 5 bases respectively, with 28 bases between them.